This TCR beta chain was recovered during a study of T cells in Graves' hyperthyroidism and ophthalmopathy. The TCR beta CDR3 regions underwent amplification using RNA transcripts as the source. First-round RT-PCR targeting the TCR CDR3 was performed with the HTBI primer set. TCRdb called the multiplex PCR reads again in MiXCR, with one record for every CDR3 protein. The table shows around 620,000 distinct CDR3 sequences, with over 12% occurring only once. Germline loops: CDR1 SGDLS, CDR2 YYNGEE. The CDR3 is made up of 15 amino acids. Trimming shortened V by 3 bases and J by 0 bases, and 13 bases separated the two germline ends.

J is TRBJ2-7 and V is TRBV9; the D gene is possibly TRBD1 (5 bases). The source is a woman younger than 35 with Graves' ophthalmopathy. The sequencing sample was made of blood. CDR3 sequence: CASSAADSLSYEQYF. The DNA of the CDR3 is TGTGCCAGCAGCGCTGCTGACAGCCTCTCCTACGAGCAGTACTTC.